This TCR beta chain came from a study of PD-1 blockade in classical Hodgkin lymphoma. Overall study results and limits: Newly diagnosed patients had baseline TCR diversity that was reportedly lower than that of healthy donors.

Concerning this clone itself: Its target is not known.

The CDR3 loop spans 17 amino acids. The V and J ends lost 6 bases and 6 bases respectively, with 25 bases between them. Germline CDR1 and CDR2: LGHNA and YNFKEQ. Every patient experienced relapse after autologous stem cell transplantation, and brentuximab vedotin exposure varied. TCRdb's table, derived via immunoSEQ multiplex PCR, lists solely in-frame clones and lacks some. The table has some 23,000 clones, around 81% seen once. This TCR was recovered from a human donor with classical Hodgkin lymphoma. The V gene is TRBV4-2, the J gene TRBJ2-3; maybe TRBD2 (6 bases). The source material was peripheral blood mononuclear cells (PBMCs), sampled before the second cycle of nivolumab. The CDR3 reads CASRTLEEGLRTDTQYF. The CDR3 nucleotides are TGTGCCAGCAGAACCCTTGAGGAGGGCTTGAGGACGGATACGCAGTATTTT.